One T cell receptor (beta chain) is described in this entry. The antigen it binds to is not known. Per-base quality was not reported, and no clone a single base away is much larger than it. These data are taken from a study of blood T cell repertoires in COVID-19 (dated by TCRdb to 2020 to 2021). General notes on the study: Samples covering the acute and convalescent phases of COVID-19 were provided by collaborators in the United States, Italy and Spain. Subjects who had been exposed to COVID-19, were actively infected with it, or had recovered from it provided the deeply sampled blood TCRbeta repertoires that made up the dataset. The prospective study material was composed of cDNA or gDNA derived from T cells, B-cell-depleted T cells, or PBMCs. A freely available public database, intended as a resource for researchers studying the immune response to SARS-CoV-2, is where the repertoires were released. Where available, HLA class I and class II types were taken from metadata supplied by the sample provider and were not determined by assay-based typing. The sample metadata nearly always contained a de-identified subject ID, COVID-19 status, age in years and sex. The samples were drawn from the first 160 participants of the ongoing ImmuneRACE study and from 1,254 subjects provided by 6 global collaborators.

The research as a whole found: How much clinical and demographic metadata was included differed by source and by participant, and the metadata was provided uncurated.

Whole blood was collected in K2EDTA tubes by collaborating institutions according to the institutions' own protocols. For TCRbeta analysis, collaborators shipped samples as frozen whole blood, isolated PBMCs, or DNA extracted from either of those sample types. TCRbeta CDR3 regions were amplified from genomic DNA using the immunoSEQ Assay, a bias-controlled multiplex PCR. As for the original processing: The number of nucleated cells in each sample was estimated by amplification of reference gene primers within the assay. Sequence reads were collapsed and filtered to measure the absolute abundance of every unique TCRbeta CDR3 rearrangement. For each sample, productive Simpson clonality was calculated by taking the square root of Simpson's diversity index across productive rearrangements. The source is immuneACCESS, and TCRdb retained only in-frame sequences with V and J called. Part of the clones is not carried over; for the studies checked, unresolved V genes explain less than half of this, and the remainder is unexplained. The DNA gave D and trimming, while V, J and clone size come from that table. This sample holds some 670,000 clones; more than 80% were observed only once. 0.2% to 0.3% of the sample goes to the ten largest clones.

The origin of this receptor is a young woman with acute or convalescent COVID-19. Specimen: peripheral blood.

The CDR3 region has the sequence CASSLDNGVRGNIQYF. The nucleotide sequence reads TGTGCCAGCAGCTTAGATAATGGGGTTAGGGGGAACATTCAGTACTTC. The rearrangement combines TRBV11-3 with TRBJ2-4; tentative D gene TRBD1, with 6 bases matching. CDR1 and CDR2 are read off the germline V gene as SGHNT and YENEEA. The CDR3 runs 16 amino acids, cysteine and phenylalanine included. Only the CDR3 region is kept as DNA, spanning 48 bases read in frame from base 1. The germline ends are 16 bases apart after V is trimmed by 0 bases and J by 7 bases.